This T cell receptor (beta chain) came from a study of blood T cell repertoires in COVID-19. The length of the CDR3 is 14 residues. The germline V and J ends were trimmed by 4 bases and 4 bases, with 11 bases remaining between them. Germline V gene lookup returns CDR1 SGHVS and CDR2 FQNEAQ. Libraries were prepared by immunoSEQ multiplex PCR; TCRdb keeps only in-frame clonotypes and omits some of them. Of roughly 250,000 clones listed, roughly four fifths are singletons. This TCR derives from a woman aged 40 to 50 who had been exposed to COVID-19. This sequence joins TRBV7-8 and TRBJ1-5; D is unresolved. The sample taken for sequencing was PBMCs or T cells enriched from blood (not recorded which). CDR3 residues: CASSSRQANQPQHF. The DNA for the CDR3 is TGTGCCAGCAGCTCTCGACAAGCTAATCAGCCCCAGCATTTT. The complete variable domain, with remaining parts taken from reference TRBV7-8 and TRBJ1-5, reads GAGVSQSPRYKVAKRGQDVALRCDPISGHVSLFWYQQALGQGPEFLTYFQNEAQLDKSGLPSDRFFAERPEGSVSTLKIQRTQQEDSAVYLCASSSRQANQPQHFGDGTRLSIL.